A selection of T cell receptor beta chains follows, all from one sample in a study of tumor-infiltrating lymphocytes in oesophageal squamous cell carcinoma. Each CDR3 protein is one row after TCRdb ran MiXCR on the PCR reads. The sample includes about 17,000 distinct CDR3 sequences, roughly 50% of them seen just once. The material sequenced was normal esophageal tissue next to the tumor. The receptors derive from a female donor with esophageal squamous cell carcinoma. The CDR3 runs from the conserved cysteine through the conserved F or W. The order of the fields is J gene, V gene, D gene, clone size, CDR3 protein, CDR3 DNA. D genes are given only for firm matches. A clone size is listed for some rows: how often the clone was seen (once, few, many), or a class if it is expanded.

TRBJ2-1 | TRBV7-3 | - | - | CASSLTGDSYNEQFF | TGTGCCAGCAGCTTAACAGGAGACTCCTACAATGAGCAGTTCTTC
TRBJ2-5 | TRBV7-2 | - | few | CASSLRLSQETQYF | TGTGCCAGCAGCTTAAGACTCAGCCAAGAGACCCAGTACTTC
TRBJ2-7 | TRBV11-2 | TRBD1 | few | CASRHTGVYEQYF | TGTGCCAGCAGGCATACAGGGGTCTACGAGCAGTACTTC
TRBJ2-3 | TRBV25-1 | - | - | CATSASKPNTDTQYF | TGTGCCACCAGTGCCTCCAAACCAAACACAGATACGCAGTATTTT
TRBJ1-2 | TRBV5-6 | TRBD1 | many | CASSLGRTGQGYTF | TGTGCCAGCAGCTTGGGCCGGACAGGGCAAGGCTACACCTTC
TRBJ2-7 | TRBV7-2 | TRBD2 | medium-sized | CASSLTSSPYEQYF | TGTGCCAGCAGCTTGACTAGCAGTCCCTACGAGCAGTACTTC
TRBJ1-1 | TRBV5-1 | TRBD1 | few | CASSSGGDRVKSTEAFF | TGCGCCAGCAGCTCCGGCGGGGACAGGGTCAAGAGCACTGAAGCTTTCTTT
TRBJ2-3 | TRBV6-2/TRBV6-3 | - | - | CASSPHPFGTRGDRTDTQYF | TGTGCCAGCAGTCCCCATCCCTTCGGGACAAGAGGTGATAGAACAGATACGCAGTATTTT
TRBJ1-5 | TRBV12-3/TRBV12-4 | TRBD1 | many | CASSPGQASNQPQHF | TGTGCCAGCAGCCCCGGACAGGCTAGCAATCAGCCCCAGCATTTT
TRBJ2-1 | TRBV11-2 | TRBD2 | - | CASSLRGTSGSMGQFF | TGTGCCAGCAGCTTACGGGGGACTAGCGGGAGCATGGGGCAGTTCTTC
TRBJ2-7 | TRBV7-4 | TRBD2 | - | CASSSSGMRGEQYF | TGTGCCAGCAGCTCCAGCGGGATGCGAGGCGAGCAGTACTTC
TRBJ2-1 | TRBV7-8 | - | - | CASSSVRGGSRYNEQFF | TGTGCCAGCAGCTCCGTCCGGGGTGGTTCAAGGTACAATGAGCAGTTCTTC
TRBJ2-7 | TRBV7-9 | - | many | CASSSRERSYEQYF | TGTGCCAGCAGCTCCCGGGAGCGCTCCTACGAGCAGTACTTC
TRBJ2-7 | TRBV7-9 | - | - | CASSLQAGTYYEQYF | TGTGCCAGCAGCTTACAAGCCGGGACCTATTACGAGCAGTACTTC
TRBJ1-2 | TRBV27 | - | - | CASQTRVLNYGYTF | TGTGCCAGCCAAACCCGGGTTCTTAACTATGGCTACACCTTC
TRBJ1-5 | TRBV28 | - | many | CASSLGGVQPQHF | TGTGCCAGCAGTTTAGGGGGGGTGCAGCCCCAGCATTTT
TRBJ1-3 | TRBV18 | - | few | CASSPTDDSGNTIYF | TGTGCCAGCTCACCAACAGACGACTCTGGAAACACCATATATTTT
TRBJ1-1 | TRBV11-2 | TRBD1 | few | CASRVRDRSSSEAFF | TGTGCCAGCAGGGTACGGGACAGGAGCTCATCGGAAGCTTTCTTT
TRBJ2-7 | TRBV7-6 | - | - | CASSPGSVTYEQYF | TGTGCCAGCAGCCCCGGTAGCGTTACCTACGAGCAGTACTTC
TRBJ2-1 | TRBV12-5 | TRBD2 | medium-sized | CASGTSGRGRNEQFF | TGTGCTAGTGGGACTAGCGGGAGGGGGCGGAATGAGCAGTTCTTC
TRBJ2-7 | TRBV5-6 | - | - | CASSLGAGSEQYF | TGTGCCAGCAGCTTGGGGGCGGGAAGCGAGCAGTACTTC
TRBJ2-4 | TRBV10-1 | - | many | CASSEPFGGKHF | TGCGCCAGCAGTGAGCCTTTCGGGGGCAAGCACTTC
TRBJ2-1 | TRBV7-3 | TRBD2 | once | CASSLTSGGALPYNEQFF | TGTGCCAGCAGCTTAACTAGCGGGGGGGCCTTACCCTACAATGAGCAGTTCTTC
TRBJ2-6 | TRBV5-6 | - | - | CASSSSAGRWLHLRF | -
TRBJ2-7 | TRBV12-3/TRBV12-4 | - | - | CASSLLDFHEQYF | TGTGCCAGCAGTTTATTGGACTTCCACGAGCAGTACTTC
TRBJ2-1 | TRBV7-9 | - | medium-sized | CATEKGRGGTANEQFF | TGTGCCACCGAGAAGGGGAGGGGGGGAACGGCCAATGAGCAGTTCTTC
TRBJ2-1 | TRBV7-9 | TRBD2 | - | CASSQIGGGFYNEQFF | TGTGCCAGCAGCCAGATCGGCGGGGGGTTCTACAATGAGCAGTTCTTC
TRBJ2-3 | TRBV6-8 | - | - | CASSRGQRLPTDTQYF | TGTGCCAGCAGTCGAGGGCAGCGTTTACCAACAGATACGCAGTATTTT
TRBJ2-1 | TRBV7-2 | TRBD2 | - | CASSVSSGLNNEQFF | TGTGCCAGCAGCGTCTCTAGCGGGCTTAACAATGAGCAGTTCTTC
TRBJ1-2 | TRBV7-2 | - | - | CASSLGVGIYGYTF | TGTGCCAGCAGCTTAGGAGTGGGCATCTATGGCTACACCTTC
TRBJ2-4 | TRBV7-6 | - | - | CASSLGGKGSIQYF | TGTGCCAGCAGCTTAGGGGGAAAGGGGAGCATTCAGTACTTC
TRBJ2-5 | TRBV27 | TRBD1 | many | CASSQTTGNQETQYF | TGTGCCAGCAGCCAAACGACAGGGAATCAAGAGACCCAGTACTTC
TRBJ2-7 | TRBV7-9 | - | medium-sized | CASGGQPNYEQYF | TGTGCCAGCGGTGGGCAGCCGAACTACGAGCAGTACTTC
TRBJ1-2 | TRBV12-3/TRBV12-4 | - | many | CASSLGGGSGYTF | TGTGCCAGCAGTTTAGGAGGCGGTAGTGGCTACACCTTC
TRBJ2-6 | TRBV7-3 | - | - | CASSLQGFGNSPLHF | TGTGCCAGCAGCTTACAGGGATTCGGTAATTCACCCCTCCACTTC
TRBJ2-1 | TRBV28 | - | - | CASSLGTRGSDF | TGTGCCAGCAGTCTCGGGACACGGGGCAGTGACTTT
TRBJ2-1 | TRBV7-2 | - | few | CASSPSQSLYNEQFF | TGTGCCAGCAGCCCGAGTCAGTCACTCTACAATGAGCAGTTCTTC
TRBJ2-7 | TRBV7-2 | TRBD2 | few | CASSLAGVPEQYF | TGTGCCAGCAGCTTGGCGGGGGTCCCCGAGCAGTACTTC
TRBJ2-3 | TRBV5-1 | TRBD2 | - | CASSVIPGLLTTDTQYF | TGCGCCAGCAGCGTCATACCGGGACTACTGACAACAGATACGCAGTATTTT
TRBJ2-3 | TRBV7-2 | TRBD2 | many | CASSRDYLSTDTQYF | TGTGCCAGCAGTCGGGACTACCTCAGCACAGATACGCAGTATTTT
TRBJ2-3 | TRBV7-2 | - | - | CASSLVGSISDTQYF | TGTGCCAGCAGCTTAGTTGGCTCTATTTCAGATACGCAGTATTTT
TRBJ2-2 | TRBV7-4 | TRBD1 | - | CASSKGTGGTGELFF | TGTGCCAGCAGCAAGGGGACAGGGGGCACCGGGGAGCTGTTTTTT
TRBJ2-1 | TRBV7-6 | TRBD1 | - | CASSLDRDNEQFF | TGTGCCAGCAGCCTCGACAGGGACAATGAGCAGTTCTTC
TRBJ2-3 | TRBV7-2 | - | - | CASSLEWQAGVTDTQYF | TGTGCCAGCAGCTTAGAATGGCAGGCAGGTGTTACAGATACGCAGTATTTT
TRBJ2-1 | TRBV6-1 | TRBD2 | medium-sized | CASSSTSGGNSYNEQFF | TGTGCCAGCAGTTCTACTAGCGGGGGTAACTCCTACAATGAGCAGTTCTTC
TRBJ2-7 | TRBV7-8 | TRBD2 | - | CASSLRLAGSYEQYF | TGTGCCAGCAGCTTAAGACTAGCGGGATCCTACGAGCAGTACTTC
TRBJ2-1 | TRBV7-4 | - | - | CASSRSVASYNEQFF | TGTGCCAGCAGCCGTAGCGTGGCCTCCTACAATGAGCAGTTCTTC
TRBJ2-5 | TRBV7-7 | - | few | CASSPSGIQETQYF | TGTGCTAGCAGCCCATCGGGGATACAAGAGACCCAGTACTTC
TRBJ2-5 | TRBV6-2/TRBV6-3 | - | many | CATRPGRMVQTQYF | TGTGCCACCCGCCCCGGCCGTATGGTTCAGACCCAGTACTTC
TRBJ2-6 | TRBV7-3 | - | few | CASSLYPIFSSGANVLTF | TGTGCCAGCAGCTTATATCCCATCTTTAGCTCTGGGGCCAACGTCCTGACTTTC
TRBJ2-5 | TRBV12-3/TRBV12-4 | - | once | CASSLGFAALQETQYF | TGTGCCAGCAGTTTAGGCTTTGCGGCTCTCCAAGAGACCCAGTACTTC